The clone carrying this T cell receptor beta chain was recorded a few times. Its antigen remains unknown. The germline V and J ends were trimmed by 1 base and 4 bases, with 14 bases remaining between them. The CDR3 consists of 16 residues. Germline CDR1 reads SNHLY; CDR2 reads FYNNEI. This record belongs to a study of vaccination effects on CD4 cells after COVID-19. General observations from the study: Clones of infection and vaccine origin contracted markedly late after vaccination.

Investigators separated out CD4+ T cells once more than nine days of culture had passed. A half-medium replacement with IL-2 medium was carried out on days 3 and 7. Produced via immunoSEQ multiplex PCR; TCRdb's table is partial and in-frame only. The table records roughly 68,000 clones, 55% to 75% of them present only once. This chain links TRBV2 with TRBJ1-5, with D unclear. The material was CD4+ T cells from PBMCs cultured without peptide, obtained before COVID-19 vaccination. The sequence came from a human donor who had a prior SARS-CoV-2 infection. The CDR3 loop reads CASSEERGTGNQPQHF. The CDR3 DNA is TGTGCCAGCAGTGAAGAGCGGGGAACGGGGAATCAGCCCCAGCATTTT.